The 17 T cell receptor beta chains below come from one sample, sequenced in a study of identifying expanded T cells in peripheral blood. Some clones are missing from TCRdb's copy, which holds only in-frame ones; the method was immunoSEQ multiplex PCR. The table lists about 80,000 clones, about four fifths of them singletons. What was sequenced was blood. The receptors were sampled from a person between 18 and 69 years old in good health.

The V gene is TRBV10-3, the J gene TRBJ1-1; D unresolved. The CDR3 covers 13 residues. V lost 5 bases, J lost 0 bases, and 7 bases lay in between. Germline-derived CDR1 and CDR2 are ENHRY and SYGVKD. The CDR3 is CAISRDMNTEAFF. In DNA form, the CDR3 reads TGTGCCATCAGTCGAGATATGAACACTGAAGCTTTCTTT.

The chain recombines TRBV13 with TRBJ2-3, with a tentative D call TRBD2 (5 bases). Germline CDR1 and CDR2: PRHDT and FYEKMQ (reference sequence). This CDR3 contains 15 residues. V was pared by 5 bases and J by 3 bases, with 15 bases between. The CDR3 DNA sequence: TGTGCCAGCAGCCCTATTCTAGCTCTTACAGATACGCAGTATTTT. Translated: CASSPILALTDTQYF.

This chain connects TRBV11-1 to TRBJ1-3; D is unclear. The V end was cut by 2 bases, the J end by 7 bases, with 6 bases between. This CDR3 contains 12 residues. Germline CDR1 SGHAT, CDR2 FQDESV (reference sequence). CDR3 protein: CASSLNPNTIYF. The CDR3 DNA is TGTGCCAGCAGCTTAAATCCGAACACCATATATTTT.

The chain combines TRBV25-1 with TRBJ2-7, with D possibly matching TRBD1 (5 bases). V was clipped by 8 bases and J by 3 bases, with 14 bases between them. The CDR3 spans 13 residues. In germline, CDR1 is MGHDK, CDR2 SYGVNS. The CDR3 DNA is TGTGCCAGCCAGGGTGCTACCGTCTACGAGCAGTACTTC. Its protein product is CASQGATVYEQYF.

Here the CDR3 reads CASSLVWDSYTDTQYF. CDR3 bases: TGTGCCAGCAGCTTGGTTTGGGACAGCTACACAGATACGCAGTATTTT. This chain connects TRBV5-6 to TRBJ2-3; 7 bases agree with TRBD1. CDR1 SGHDT and CDR2 YYEEEE come from the germline V gene. V gave up 0 bases and J gave up 2 bases; unmatched junction bases: 6. The CDR3 contains 16 residues.

The chain combines TRBV6-1 with TRBJ2-5; 9 nucleotides agree with TRBD2. The CDR3 loop spans 15 amino acids. Losses at the gene ends were 8 bases for V and 5 bases for J; bases not matched to a gene: 12. Germline lookup yields CDR1 MNHNS and CDR2 SASEGT. The chain's CDR3 is CASARGGRARETQYF. CDR3 bases: TGTGCCAGCGCCCGGGGCGGGAGGGCCCGGGAGACCCAGTACTTC.

The V gene is TRBV4-1, the J gene TRBJ2-7; D might be TRBD1 (6 bases). With 0 bases removed from V and 7 bases from J, the gap between germline ends came to 16 bases. The CDR3 contains 15 residues. From germline, CDR1 is MGHRA and CDR2 YSYEKL. CDR3 DNA sequence: TGCGCCAGCAGCCAAGATGGGGACGGACAGCGTGAGCAGTACTTC. Translated, it gives CASSQDGDGQREQYF.

The gene calls are TRBV7-2 and TRBJ1-1; possible D gene TRBD1, 5 bases. V lost 5 bases and J lost 6, with 16 bases in between. The CDR3 extends over 14 amino acids. The germline gives CDR1 SGHTA, CDR2 FQGNSA. The CDR3 here is CASSRLGGVAEAFF. The CDR3 DNA sequence: TGTGCCAGCAGCCGGCTGGGGGGGGTCGCTGAAGCTTTCTTT.

The V gene is TRBV15, the J gene TRBJ2-1; TRBD2 is a possible D gene (7 bases). V dropped 0 bases and J dropped 3 bases, with 21 bases sitting between them. Germline lookup yields CDR1 LNHNV and CDR2 YYDKDF (reference sequence). This CDR3 is 19 amino acids long. The CDR3 sequence is CATSRDKSGTSPFYNEQFF. CDR3 nucleotides: TGTGCCACCAGCAGAGATAAAAGCGGGACAAGTCCCTTCTACAATGAGCAGTTCTTC.

V is TRBV7-9 and J is TRBJ2-5, with 9 bases that match TRBD1. Trimming at V came to 1 base and at J to 2 bases, leaving 2 bases not matched to a gene. Germline loops: CDR1 SEHNR, CDR2 FQNEAQ (reference sequence). This CDR3 is built from 15 residues. The CDR3 DNA follows: TGTGCCAGCAGCTTAGAGGGGACAGGGCAAGAGACCCAGTACTTC. Its protein is CASSLEGTGQETQYF.

The chain links TRBV5-6 to TRBJ2-5; a weak D match, TRBD1 (6 bases). Germline lookup yields CDR1 SGHDT and CDR2 YYEEEE. Trimming cost V 2 bases and J 7 bases, with 15 bases left between them. The CDR3 sequence is 14 residues long. CDR3 nucleotides: TGTGCCAGCAGCTTCTTGACAGGTCTTGGGACCCAGTACTTC. This sequence encodes CASSFLTGLGTQYF.

This clone was found once. Different DNA sequences within this sample yield the same CDR3. The chain employs TRBV18 and TRBJ2-5; D is unclear. Germline lookup yields CDR1 KGHSH and CDR2 LQKENI. The CDR3 runs 13 residues. Trimming took 2 bases from V and 2 from J, leaving 6 bases between them. The CDR3 protein is CASSPGLQETQYF. The CDR3 coding sequence is TGTGCCAGCTCACCAGGGCTACAAGAGACCCAGTACTTC.

The chain uses TRBV27 and TRBJ2-2; D might be TRBD2 (5 bases). V shed 4 bases and J shed 0 bases, with 9 bases lying between them. CDR3 size: 15 residues. The germline V gene encodes CDR1 MNHEY and CDR2 SMNVEV (reference sequence). Here the CDR3 DNA reads TGTGCCAGCAGTTGGACTGGATCGAACACCGGGGAGCTGTTTTTT. Amino acid sequence: CASSWTGSNTGELFF.

The chain recombines TRBV11-2 with TRBJ1-5, with unresolved D. CDR1 is SGHAT and CDR2 is FQNNGV in the germline V gene. This CDR3 has 12 amino acids. Trimming stripped 6 bases from V and 10 bases from J, with 13 bases between. The CDR3 is CASRREEGPQHF. As DNA, the CDR3 is TGTGCCAGCAGGCGGGAGGAGGGTCCCCAGCATTTT.

This clone appeared once. This chain joins TRBV2 and TRBJ2-2, with a weak D call TRBD2 (6 bases). Trimming took 6 bases from V and 6 from J, leaving 11 bases between them. The CDR3 has 13 amino acids. Germline lookup yields CDR1 SNHLY and CDR2 FYNNEI. CDR3 amino acids: CASRLTSPGELFF. CDR3 coding DNA: TGTGCCAGCAGACTTACTAGCCCCGGGGAGCTGTTTTTT.

This clone was counted a single time. The rearrangement uses TRBV7-2 and TRBJ2-1; TRBD2 might be the D (6 bases). Germline lookup yields CDR1 SGHTA and CDR2 FQGNSA. V was clipped by 2 bases and J by 5 bases, with 16 bases between them. The CDR3 length is 16 residues. DNA of the CDR3: TGTGCCAGCAGCTTACAAGGAGGGGCACCCAACAATGAGCAGTTCTTC. Translated, it gives CASSLQGGAPNNEQFF.

The gene calls are TRBV19 and TRBJ1-5, with D unresolved. The CDR3 contains 15 residues. With 1 base removed from V and 0 bases from J, the gap between germline ends came to 7 bases. Germline CDR1 reads LNHDA; CDR2 reads SQIVND (reference sequence). CDR3 nucleotides: TGTGCCAGTAGTATAGGAACTTATAGCAATCAGCCCCAGCATTTT. It codes for CASSIGTYSNQPQHF.